Sequencing of this T cell receptor (beta chain) was carried out in a study of blood T cell repertoires in COVID-19. Study in general: Some COVID-19 samples were acute and others convalescent; all came from the United States, Italy and Spain. Sample material is recorded as cDNA or gDNA derived from T cells, B-cell-depleted T cells, or PBMCs.

Original data processing: Quantification of nucleated cells was approximated via reference gene primer amplification. The table came from immunoSEQ multiplex PCR; TCRdb's copy has only in-frame clones and leaves some out. V, J and clone size reflect that table, while D and trimming were determined from the DNA. The sample carries 200,000 to 250,000 clones, roughly 84% recorded once. Germline CDR1 is SNHLY and CDR2 is FYNNEI. The CDR3 length is 13 residues. V was pared by 4 bases and J by 5 bases, with 11 bases between. This clone was detected only a few times. This chain links TRBV2 with TRBJ2-5; a possible D gene is TRBD2 (7 bases). Sequenced input: peripheral blood. The sequence was collected from a woman of 80 years or more with acute or convalescent COVID-19. The CDR3 nucleotides read TGTGCCAGCAGTGGGGGGGGGCCGGAGACCCAGTACTTC. Amino acids: CASSGGGPETQYF.